There are a few counts of the clone carrying this TCR beta chain. As yet, its antigen is unknown. The junction and the germline gene differ at one end; a read error may be behind it. Then a second PCR, running roughly 7 to 11 cycles, was carried out with a sample-barcoded 5' primer and a J-beta primer mix. Each TCR beta cDNA got a 12-nucleotide random molecular identifier. From the 5' RACE reads, TCRdb called clonotypes with MiXCR, one entry per CDR3 protein. The sample contains 450,000 to 700,000 distinct CDR3 sequences, approximately 30% of which appear only once. This record belongs to a study of blood T cells in healthy people across ages. Study findings and constraints: PBMCs went unsorted, and a conclusive naive versus antigen-experienced comparison was therefore prevented. Diversity was estimated from one million T cells, and these estimates were considered underestimates. The unknown donor CMV status may have confounded expanded clonotype changes.

The CDR3 runs 13 residues. Looked up from germline, CDR1 is SGHTA and CDR2 is FQGNSA. The TCR sequence derives from a woman aged 70-85 years in good health. Source material: blood. The chain links TRBV7-2 to TRBJ2-7; D is undetermined. The CDR3 region is CACSSRFSYEQYF. The CDR3 region has the DNA TGTGCCTGCAGCTCCCGCTTCTCCTACGAGCAGTACTTC.